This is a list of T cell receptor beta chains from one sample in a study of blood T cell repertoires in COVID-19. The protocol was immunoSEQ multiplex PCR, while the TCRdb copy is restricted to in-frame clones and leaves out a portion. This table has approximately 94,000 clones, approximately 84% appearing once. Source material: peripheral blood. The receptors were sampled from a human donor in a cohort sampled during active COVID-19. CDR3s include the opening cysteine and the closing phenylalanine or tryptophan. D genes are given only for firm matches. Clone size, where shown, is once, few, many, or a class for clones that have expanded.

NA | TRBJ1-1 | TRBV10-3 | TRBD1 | TGTGCCATCAGGGGACAGCGCCTGGACACTGAAGCTTTCTTT | CAIRGQRLDTEAFF
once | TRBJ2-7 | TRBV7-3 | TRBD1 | TGTGCCAGCAGCTTAAGTCCGGGGACAGGGGCCTACGAGCAGTACTTC | CASSLSPGTGAYEQYF
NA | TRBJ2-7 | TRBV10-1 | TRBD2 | TGCGCCAGCAGTGAGTCTAGCGGGATTGCCGAGCAGTACTTC | CASSESSGIAEQYF
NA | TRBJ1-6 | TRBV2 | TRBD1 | TGTGCCAGCAGTACCAGTCCCGGGACAGGGGGCTCACCCCTCCACTTT | CASSTSPGTGGSPLHF
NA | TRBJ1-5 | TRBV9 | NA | TGTGCCAGCAGCGTAGGTTTCGGGGGTAGCAATCAGCCCCAGCATTTT | CASSVGFGGSNQPQHF
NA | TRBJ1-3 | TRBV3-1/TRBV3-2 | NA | TGTGCCAGCAGCTCACAGGGTAGCTCTGGAAACACCATATATTTT | CASSSQGSSGNTIYF
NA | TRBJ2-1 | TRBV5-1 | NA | TGCGCCAGCAGTGGACACCAAGTCTACAATGAGCAGTTCTTC | CASSGHQVYNEQFF
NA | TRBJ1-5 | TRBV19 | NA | TGTGCCAGTAGTATAGTGCGGAACCCCAATCAGCCCCAGCATTTT | CASSIVRNPNQPQHF
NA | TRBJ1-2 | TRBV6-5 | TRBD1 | TGTGCCAGCAGGACCGGGACAGGGACAGTGAGCTACACCTTC | CASRTGTGTVSYTF
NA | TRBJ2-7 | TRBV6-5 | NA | TGTGCCAGCACCTTACCTGGGGCAGGGGGGCACGAGCAGTACTTC | CASTLPGAGGHEQYF
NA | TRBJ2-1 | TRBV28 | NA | TGTGCCAGCAGTTTATCTGGGCAGGAGCAGTTCTTC | CASSLSGQEQFF
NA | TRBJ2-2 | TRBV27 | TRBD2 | TGTGCCAGCAGTTCGTTAGCGGGGGGGTCCACCGGGGAGCTGTTTTTT | CASSSLAGGSTGELFF
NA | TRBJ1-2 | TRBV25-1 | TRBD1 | TGTGCCAGCAGTGAATCCGGAGGGGGCAGCTATGGCTACACCTTC | CASSESGGGSYGYTF
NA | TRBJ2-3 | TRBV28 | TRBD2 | TGTGCCAGCAGTCCCCATCTAGCGGGAGCAACAGATACGCAGTATTTT | CASSPHLAGATDTQYF
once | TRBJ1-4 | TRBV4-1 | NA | TGCGCCAGCAGCCCTAAGCAGGGTATGGGTGAAAAACTGTTTTTT | CASSPKQGMGEKLFF
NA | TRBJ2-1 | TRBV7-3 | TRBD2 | TGTGCCAGCAGCCGGAGCGGGGGGGCCGAAAATGAGCAGTTCTTC | CASSRSGGAENEQFF
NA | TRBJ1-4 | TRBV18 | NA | TGTGCCAGCTCACCCAGCCAGACGGCTTCGGGAAAACTGTTTTTT | CASSPSQTASGKLFF
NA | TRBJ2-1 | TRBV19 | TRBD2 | TGTGCCAGTACCAGGACTAGCGGGCCTTACAATGAGCAGTTCTTC | CASTRTSGPYNEQFF
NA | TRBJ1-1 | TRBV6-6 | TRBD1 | TGTGCCAGCAGGACAATGGACAGGATGAACACTGAAGCTTTCTTT | CASRTMDRMNTEAFF
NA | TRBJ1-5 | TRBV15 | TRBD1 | TGTGCCACCAGCGGAGACAGGGGCAGGACTCAGCCCCAGCATTTT | CATSGDRGRTQPQHF
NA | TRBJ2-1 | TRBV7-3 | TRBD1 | TGTGCCAGCAGCTTCAAAGGGACAGGGGGCGTATACAATGAGCAGTTCTTC | CASSFKGTGGVYNEQFF
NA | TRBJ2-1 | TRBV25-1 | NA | TGTGCCAGCAGTGGGTTGACAGTATCCAATGAGCAGTTCTTC | CASSGLTVSNEQFF
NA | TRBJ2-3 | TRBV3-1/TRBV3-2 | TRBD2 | TGTGCCAGCAGCCCAAGACTAGCGGGAGCAGATACGCAGTATTTT | CASSPRLAGADTQYF
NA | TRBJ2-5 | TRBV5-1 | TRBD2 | TGCGCCAGCAGCTCCACCCCGACTAGCTCTATCCAAGAGACCCAGTACTTC | CASSSTPTSSIQETQYF
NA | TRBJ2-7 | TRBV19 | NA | TGTGCCAGTAGTTACAGGGTTGTGTCCTACGAGCAGTACTTC | CASSYRVVSYEQYF
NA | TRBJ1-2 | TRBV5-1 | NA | TGCGCCAGCAGCTTGGCCGAAGGGGCGAACTATGGCTACACCTTC | CASSLAEGANYGYTF
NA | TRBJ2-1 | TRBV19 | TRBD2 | TGTGCCAGTAGGAAACTAGCGGGAGGAACCTACAATGAGCAGTTCTTC | CASRKLAGGTYNEQFF
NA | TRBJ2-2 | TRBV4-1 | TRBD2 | TGCGCCAGCAGCCAAGATAGGCTAGCGGGAGCGATGAACACCGGGGAGCTGTTTTTT | CASSQDRLAGAMNTGELFF
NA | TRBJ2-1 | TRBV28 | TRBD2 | TGTGCCAGCAGTTTAGGGGGCAGCGGGAGGGGTGATGAGCAGTTCTTC | CASSLGGSGRGDEQFF
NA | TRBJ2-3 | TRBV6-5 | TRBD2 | TGTGCCAGCAGTTACAGAGCGGGAGGGCAGGATACGCAGTATTTT | CASSYRAGGQDTQYF
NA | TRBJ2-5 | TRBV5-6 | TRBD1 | TGTGCCAGCAGCTCCGGACAGGCCGCGCAAGAGACCCAGTACTTC | CASSSGQAAQETQYF
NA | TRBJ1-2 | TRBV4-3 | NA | TGCGCCAGCAGCCAAGATTGGCAGGCCACCGCCTATGGCTACACCTTC | CASSQDWQATAYGYTF
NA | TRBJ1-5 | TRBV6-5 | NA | TGTGCCAGCAGTCCCGTTAGGGGTCAGCCCCAGCATTTT | CASSPVRGQPQHF
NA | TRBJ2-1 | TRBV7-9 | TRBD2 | TGTGCCAGCAGCTTTACTAGCGGGTTCTACAATGAGCAGTTCTTC | CASSFTSGFYNEQFF
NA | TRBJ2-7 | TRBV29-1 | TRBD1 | TGCAGCGGGAGGACAGGGCCCGACGAGCAGTACTTC | CSGRTGPDEQYF
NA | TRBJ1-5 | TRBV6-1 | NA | TGTGCCAGCATTGACGGAAGAAGAGGACACAACAACAATCAGCCCCAGCATTTT | CASIDGRRGHNNNQPQHF
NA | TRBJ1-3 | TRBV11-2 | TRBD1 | TGTGCCAGCAGCTCCGACAGGGGGCGGTTGGACACCATATATTTT | CASSSDRGRLDTIYF
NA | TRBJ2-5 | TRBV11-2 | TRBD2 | TGTGCCAGCAGCGAGACTAGCGGGAGGGCCGGGGAGACCCAGTACTTC | CASSETSGRAGETQYF
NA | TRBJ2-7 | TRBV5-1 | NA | TGCGCCAGCAGCCCCGGCGGGACGGGACCCTACGAGCAGTACTTC | CASSPGGTGPYEQYF
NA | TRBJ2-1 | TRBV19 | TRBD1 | TGTGCCAGTAGTCCTTTGACAGGGCTGAATGAGCAGTTCTTC | CASSPLTGLNEQFF
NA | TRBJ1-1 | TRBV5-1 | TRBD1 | TGCGCCAGCAGCTCGGCAGGGGGCGGGTACACTGAAGCTTTCTTT | CASSSAGGGYTEAFF
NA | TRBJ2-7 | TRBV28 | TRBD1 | TGTGCCAGCAGTCCGCGAACAGGGGGCGCTTACGAGCAGTACTTC | CASSPRTGGAYEQYF
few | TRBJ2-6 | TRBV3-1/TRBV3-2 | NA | TGTGCCAGCAGCCAAGGACATTCCTCTGGGGCCAACGTCCTGACTTTC | CASSQGHSSGANVLTF
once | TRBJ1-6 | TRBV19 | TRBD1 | TGTGCCAGTAGTATGGGGACAGTTCATTATAATTCACCCCTCCACTTT | CASSMGTVHYNSPLHF